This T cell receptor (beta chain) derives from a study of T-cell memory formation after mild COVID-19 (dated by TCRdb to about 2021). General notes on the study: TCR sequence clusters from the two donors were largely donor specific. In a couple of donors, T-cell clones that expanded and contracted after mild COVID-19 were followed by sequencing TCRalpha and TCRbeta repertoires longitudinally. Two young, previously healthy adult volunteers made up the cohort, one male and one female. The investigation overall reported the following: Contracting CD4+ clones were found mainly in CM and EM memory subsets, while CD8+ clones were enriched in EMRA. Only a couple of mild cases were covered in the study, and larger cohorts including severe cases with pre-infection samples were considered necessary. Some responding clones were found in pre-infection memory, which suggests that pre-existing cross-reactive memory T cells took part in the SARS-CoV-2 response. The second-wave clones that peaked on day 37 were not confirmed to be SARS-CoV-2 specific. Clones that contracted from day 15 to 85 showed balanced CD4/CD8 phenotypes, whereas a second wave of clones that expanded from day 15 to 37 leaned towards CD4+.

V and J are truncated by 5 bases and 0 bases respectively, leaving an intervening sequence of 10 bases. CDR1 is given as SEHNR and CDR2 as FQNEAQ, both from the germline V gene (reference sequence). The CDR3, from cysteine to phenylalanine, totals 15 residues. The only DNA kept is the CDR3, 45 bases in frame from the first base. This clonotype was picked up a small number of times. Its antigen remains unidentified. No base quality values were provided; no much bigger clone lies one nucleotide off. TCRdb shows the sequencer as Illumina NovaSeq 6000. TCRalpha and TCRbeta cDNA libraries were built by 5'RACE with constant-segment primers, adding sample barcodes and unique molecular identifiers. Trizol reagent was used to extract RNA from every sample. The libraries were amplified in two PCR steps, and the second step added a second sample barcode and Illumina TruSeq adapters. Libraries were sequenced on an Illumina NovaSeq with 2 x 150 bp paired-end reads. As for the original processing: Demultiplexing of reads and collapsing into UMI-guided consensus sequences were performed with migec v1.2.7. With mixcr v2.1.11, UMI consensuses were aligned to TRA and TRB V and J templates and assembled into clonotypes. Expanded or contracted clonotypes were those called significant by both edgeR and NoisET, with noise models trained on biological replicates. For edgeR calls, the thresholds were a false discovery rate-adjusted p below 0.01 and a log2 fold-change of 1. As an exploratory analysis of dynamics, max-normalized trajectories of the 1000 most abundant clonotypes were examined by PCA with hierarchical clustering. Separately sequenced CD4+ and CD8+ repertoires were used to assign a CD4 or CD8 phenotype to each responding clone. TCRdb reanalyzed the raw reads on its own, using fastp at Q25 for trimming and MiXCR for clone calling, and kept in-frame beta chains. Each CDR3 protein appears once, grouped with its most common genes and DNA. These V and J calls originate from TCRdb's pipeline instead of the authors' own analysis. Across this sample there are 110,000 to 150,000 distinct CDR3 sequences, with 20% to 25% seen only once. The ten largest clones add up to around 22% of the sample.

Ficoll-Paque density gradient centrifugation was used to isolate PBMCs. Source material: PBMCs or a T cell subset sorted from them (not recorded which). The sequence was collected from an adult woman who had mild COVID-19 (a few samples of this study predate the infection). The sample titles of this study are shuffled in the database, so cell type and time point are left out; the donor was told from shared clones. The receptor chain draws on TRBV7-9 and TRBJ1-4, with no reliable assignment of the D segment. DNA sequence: TGTGCCAGCAGCCACCTCCAAGCAACTAATGAAAAACTGTTTTTT. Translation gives CASSHLQATNEKLFF.